The sequence of this TCR beta chain was determined in a study of beta chain features in type 1 diabetes. Reverse transcribing all isolated RNA meant expressed TCRB transcripts were sequenced. The method was immunoSEQ multiplex PCR; TCRdb's version includes in-frame clones alone and lacks a portion of them. The table lists 400,000 to 550,000 clones, around 10% of them singletons. General observations from the study: It was among patients, rather than healthy donors, that naive, central memory and Treg TCRB repertoires appeared more similar. The question left open here concerned HLA type influencing TCRB rearrangement.

This clone was seen only a few times. Its antigen remains unknown. Sorting with CD45RO/CCR7/CD25/CD127/CD95/CD27 yielded naive, central memory, regulatory and stem-like memory CD4+ cells. Input material: naive CD4+ T cells from blood. The receptor comes from a woman under 30 in good health.

The CDR3 reads CSVRDRGEGEQYF. CDR3 in DNA: TGCAGCGTGCGAGACAGGGGGGAAGGCGAGCAGTACTTC. The chain has TRBV29-1 and TRBJ2-5, with 9 bases lining up with TRBD1. TRBJ2-7 explains the end of the DNA better; the J call may be wrong. Germline V gene lookup returns CDR1 SQVTM and CDR2 ANQGSEA. This CDR3 contains 13 residues.